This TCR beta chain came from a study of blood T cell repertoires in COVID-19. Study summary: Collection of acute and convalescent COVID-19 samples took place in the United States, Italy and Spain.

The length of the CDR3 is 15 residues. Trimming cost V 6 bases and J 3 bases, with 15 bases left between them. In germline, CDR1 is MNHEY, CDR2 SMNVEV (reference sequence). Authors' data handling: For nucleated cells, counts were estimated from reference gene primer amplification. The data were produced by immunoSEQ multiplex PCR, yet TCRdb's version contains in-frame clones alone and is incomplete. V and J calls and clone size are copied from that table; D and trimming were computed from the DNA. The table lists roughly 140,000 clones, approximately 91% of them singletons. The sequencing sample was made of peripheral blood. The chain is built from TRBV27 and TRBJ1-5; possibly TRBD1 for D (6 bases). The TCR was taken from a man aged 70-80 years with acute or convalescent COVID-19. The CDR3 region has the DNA TGTGCCAGCAGGCCAATGGCGGGGGCCAATCAGCCCCAGCATTTT. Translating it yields CASRPMAGANQPQHF.